Each of the 21 T cell receptor beta chains below was sequenced from the same sample in a study of blood T cell repertoires in COVID-19. Data came from immunoSEQ multiplex PCR; TCRdb stores just in-frame clones and leaves some out. The repertoire consists of some 99,000 clones, with 86% occurring once and the leading ten covering 13%. The specimen sequenced was peripheral blood. Receptor source: a woman aged 60 to 75 in a cohort sampled during active or convalescent COVID-19.

The chain combines TRBV7-8 with TRBJ2-1; possibly TRBD2 for D (6 bases). Germline V gene lookup returns CDR1 SGHVS and CDR2 FQNEAQ. V shed 3 bases and J shed 4 bases, with 19 bases lying between them. The CDR3 length is 17 residues. CDR3: CASSFASELAPYNEQFF. Here the CDR3 DNA reads TGTGCCAGCAGCTTCGCCTCCGAACTAGCTCCGTACAATGAGCAGTTCTTC.

Only a few counts were recorded for this clone. This chain uses TRBV11-3 with TRBJ1-5; D gene uncertain. Trimming removed 5 bases at V and 4 bases at J, with 15 bases between. Germline V gene sequence: CDR1 SGHNT, CDR2 YENEEA. The CDR3 loop spans 15 amino acids. The chain's CDR3 is CASSPLEVWNQPQHF. CDR3 DNA: TGTGCCAGCAGCCCCCTGGAGGTGTGGAATCAGCCCCAGCATTTT.

This chain connects TRBV11-3 to TRBJ2-1, with TRBD1 identical over 7 bases. CDR1 and CDR2 (germline): SGHNT, YENEEA. Trimming at V came to 5 bases and at J to 0 bases, leaving 7 bases not matched to a gene. This CDR3 region has 16 residues. CDR3 in DNA: TGTGCCAGCAGCACTCCGACAGGGAGCTCCTACAATGAGCAGTTCTTC. Translated, it gives CASSTPTGSSYNEQFF.

V and J are TRBV14 and TRBJ2-3; unclear D gene. V shed 1 base and J shed 12 bases, with 11 bases lying between them. Germline-derived CDR1 and CDR2 are SGHDN and FVKESK. This CDR3 comprises 12 residues. The CDR3 loop is CASSQARSAQYF. The CDR3 DNA sequence: TGTGCCAGCAGCCAAGCAAGGAGTGCACAGTATTTT.

This chain joins TRBV19 and TRBJ1-5; 7 bases map to TRBD1. Germline trimming cut 0 bases from V and 6 bases from J; bases unmatched to any gene: 11. The germline V gene has CDR1 LNHDA and CDR2 SQIVND (reference sequence). The CDR3 extends over 17 amino acids. CDR3 sequence reads: CASSIEVPRGLGQPQHF. CDR3 DNA: TGTGCCAGTAGTATAGAGGTCCCCAGGGGGTTGGGTCAGCCCCAGCATTTT.

This chain connects TRBV6-5 to TRBJ2-1; 14 bases match TRBD2. CDR3 length: 15 amino acids. The V segment lost 0 bases and the J segment 12 bases; nucleotides outside the gene matches: 4. Germline V gene lookup returns CDR1 MNHEY and CDR2 SVGAGI. The CDR3 DNA reads TGTGCCAGCAGTTACTCGAGACTAGCGGGAGGGGCGCAGTTCTTC. It codes for CASSYSRLAGGAQFF.

This clone was counted once. The chain couples TRBV7-9 to TRBJ1-6; D is unclear. V lost 3 bases to trimming and J lost 10 bases, with 10 bases between them. The CDR3 runs to 13 residues. Germline CDR1 and CDR2: SEHNR and FQNEAQ (reference sequence). As DNA, the CDR3 is TGTGCCAGCAGCTTCGAGGAGGGATCACCCCTCCACTTT. Translation: CASSFEEGSPLHF.

This clone was seen a handful of times. This chain links TRBV12-3 or TRBV12-4 with TRBJ1-1; a weak D match, TRBD1 (6 bases). V shed 5 bases and J shed 13 bases, with 17 bases lying between them. This CDR3 spans 12 amino acids. CDR3 coding DNA: TGTGCCAGCAGTGGGGACACCCTAGGAGGTTTCTTT. Protein sequence: CASSGDTLGGFF.

The rearrangement joins TRBV6-5 to TRBJ2-7; D may be TRBD1 (7 bases). The germline gives CDR1 MNHEY, CDR2 SVGAGI. Trimming took 6 bases from V and 1 from J, leaving 13 bases between them. This CDR3 spans 14 amino acids. CDR3 in DNA: TGTGCCAGCAGCTTGACAGGGAGGTCCTACGAGCAGTACTTC. Translating gives CASSLTGRSYEQYF.

The chain recombines TRBV19 with TRBJ1-3, with 8 bases aligning to TRBD1. This CDR3 has 16 amino acids. Germline V CDR1 and CDR2: LNHDA, SQIVND (reference sequence). The V gene end was trimmed by 1 base and the J gene end by 2 bases; junction bases not matched to a gene: 4. The CDR3 region has the DNA TGTGCCAGTAGTATAGGGACAGGGCGTGCTGGAAACACCATATATTTT. It yields the protein CASSIGTGRAGNTIYF.

This chain links TRBV18 with TRBJ1-2; D perhaps matches TRBD1 (6 bases). The CDR3 has 19 amino acids. Germline assignment: CDR1 KGHSH and CDR2 LQKENI. V was trimmed by 4 bases and J by 8 bases, leaving 32 bases between them. CDR3 nucleotides: TGTGCCAGCTCACTAGTTACAGGGTGGACGGCCGATCCCAGGAGAGGCTACACCTTC. Its protein product is CASSLVTGWTADPRRGYTF. Supplemented by reference TRBV18 and TRBJ1-2, the full variable domain reads NAGVMQNPRHLVRRRGQEARLRCSPMKGHSHVYWYRQLPEEGLKFMVYLQKENIIDESGMPKERFSAEFPKEGPSILRIQQVVRGDSAAYFCASSLVTGWTADPRRGYTFGSGTRLTVV.

The chain recombines TRBV4-1 with TRBJ2-1, with 8 bases matching TRBD1. There are 18 residues in the CDR3. Germline-derived CDR1 and CDR2 are MGHRA and YSYEKL. J lost 5 bases, V lost 1 base, and 13 bases had no gene match. CDR3 coding DNA: TGCGCCAGCAGCCAAGCCAGGGGGCCCGGGGCAGGCAACAATGAGCAGTTCTTC. Translation gives CASSQARGPGAGNNEQFF.

The chain is built from TRBV18 and TRBJ2-7; D remains unclear. The CDR3 has 13 residues. Germline CDR1 is KGHSH and CDR2 is LQKENI. V was cut by 4 bases and J by 1 base, with 8 bases left in between. The CDR3 loop is CASSLSRSYEQYF. CDR3 sequence (DNA): TGTGCCAGCTCACTTAGCCGATCCTACGAGCAGTACTTC.

This chain uses TRBV12-3 or TRBV12-4 with TRBJ2-4; 12 bases line up with TRBD2. The CDR3 contains 12 residues. The trim removed 5 bases at V and 13 bases at J, leaving 3 bases unmatched. CDR3 sequence: CASSGLAGPQYF. The CDR3 DNA is TGTGCCAGCAGTGGACTAGCGGGGCCCCAGTACTTC.

The gene calls are TRBV6-5 and TRBJ2-5, with TRBD2 matching 9 bases. The V segment lost 6 bases and the J segment 4 bases; nucleotides outside the gene matches: 3. CDR3 length equals 13 residues. Germline V gene sequence: CDR1 MNHEY, CDR2 SVGAGI. The CDR3 loop is CASRGLARETQYF. CDR3 nucleotide sequence: TGTGCCAGCAGGGGACTAGCTCGAGAGACCCAGTACTTC.

V is TRBV2 and J is TRBJ2-1; 11 bases are shared with TRBD1. CDR1 SNHLY and CDR2 FYNNEI come from the germline V gene. V lost 7 bases to trimming and J lost 7 bases; unmatched junction nucleotides: 9. The CDR3 has 15 amino acids. CDR3 protein: CASKEDRGRSNEQFF. The CDR3 nucleotides are TGTGCCAGCAAAGAGGACAGGGGGCGATCAAATGAGCAGTTCTTC.

This chain joins TRBV4-1 and TRBJ1-4, with 9 nucleotides matching TRBD1. Trimming at V came to 3 bases and at J to 6 bases, leaving 8 bases not matched to a gene. Germline values: CDR1 MGHRA, CDR2 YSYEKL. CDR3 length: 16 residues. Here the CDR3 reads CASSQEGTGLDEKLFF. CDR3 DNA sequence: TGCGCCAGCAGCCAGGAAGGGACAGGGTTAGATGAAAAACTGTTTTTT.

The chain employs TRBV3-1 (or the pseudogene TRBV3-2) and TRBJ2-1, with TRBD2 matching over 14 bases. V lost 0 bases to trimming and J lost 7 bases; unmatched junction nucleotides: 5. This CDR3 has 17 residues. Germline values: CDR1 LGHDT, CDR2 YNNKEL (reference sequence). In DNA, the CDR3 is TGTGCCAGCAGCCAAGATGTACGACTAGCGGGGGGGAATGAGCAGTTCTTC. It encodes CASSQDVRLAGGNEQFF.

The rearrangement links TRBV28 to TRBJ1-2, with TRBD1 identical over 8 bases. The germline V gene has CDR1 MDHEN and CDR2 SYDVKM. The CDR3 is made up of 15 amino acids. V lost 3 bases and J lost 4; bases outside the gene matches: 7. As DNA, the CDR3 is TGTGCCAGCAGTTTCACAGGGGGTAAATTCTATGGCTACACCTTC. It specifies CASSFTGGKFYGYTF.

The chain links TRBV7-8 to TRBJ1-5; no clear D. V lost 5 bases to trimming and J lost 4 bases, with 18 bases between them. Germline CDR1 SGHVS, CDR2 FQNEAQ. The CDR3 loop spans 16 amino acids. Here the CDR3 DNA reads TGTGCCAGCAGCCAAGTAAGGCCGACCGGGAATCAGCCCCAGCATTTT. Its translation: CASSQVRPTGNQPQHF.

This clone was seen only a few times. The chain uses TRBV6-5 and TRBJ2-7; TRBD2 matches 10 bases. The germline CDR1 and CDR2 sequences are MNHEY and SVGAGI. V was clipped by 2 bases and J by 5 bases; unmatched bases: 6. The CDR3 covers 15 residues. The CDR3 DNA is TGTGCCAGCAGTTACACAGCGGGGGGGCCGAACGAGCAGTACTTC. Translated: CASSYTAGGPNEQYF.